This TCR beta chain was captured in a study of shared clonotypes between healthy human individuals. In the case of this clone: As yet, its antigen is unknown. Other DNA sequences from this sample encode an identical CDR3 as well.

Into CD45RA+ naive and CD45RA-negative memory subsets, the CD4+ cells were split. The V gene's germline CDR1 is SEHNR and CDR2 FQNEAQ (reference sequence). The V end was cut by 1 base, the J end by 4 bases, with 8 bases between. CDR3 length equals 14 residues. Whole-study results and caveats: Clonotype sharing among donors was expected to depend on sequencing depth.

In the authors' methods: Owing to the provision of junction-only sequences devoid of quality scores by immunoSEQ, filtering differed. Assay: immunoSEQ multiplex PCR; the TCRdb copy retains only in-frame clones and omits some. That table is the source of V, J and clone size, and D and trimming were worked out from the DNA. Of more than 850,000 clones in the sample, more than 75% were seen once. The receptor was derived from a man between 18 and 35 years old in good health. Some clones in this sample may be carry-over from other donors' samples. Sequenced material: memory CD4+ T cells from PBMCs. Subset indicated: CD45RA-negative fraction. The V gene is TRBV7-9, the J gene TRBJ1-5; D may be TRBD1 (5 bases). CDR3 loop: CASSLVGENQPQHF. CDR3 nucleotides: TGTGCCAGCAGCTTAGTAGGGGAGAATCAGCCCCAGCATTTT.